The 31 T cell receptor beta chains reported below all come from one sample, sequenced in a study of identical twins. TCRdb called the 5' RACE reads again in MiXCR, with one record for every CDR3 protein. The sample lists about 470,000 distinct CDR3 sequences; 20% to 25% were seen once. The sample also formed part of further work on T cells expressing NK-cell markers.

Sequencing was carried out using CD4+ T cells sorted from blood. These receptor sequences come from a woman between 18 and 30 years old in good health.

This clonotype was observed a handful of times. The chain employs TRBV11-1 and TRBJ2-3; tentatively, D is TRBD1 (6 bases). This CDR3 contains 12 residues. The V end was cut by 2 bases, the J end by 9 bases, with 9 bases between. Germline loops: CDR1 SGHAT, CDR2 FQDESV (reference sequence). In DNA, the CDR3 is TGTGCCAGCAGCTTACGGGGACAAACGCAGTATTTT. Amino acid sequence: CASSLRGQTQYF. Using reference TRBV11-1 and TRBJ2-3 for the parts outside the CDR3, the full variable domain is EAEVAQSPRYKITEKSQAVAFWCDPISGHATLYWYRQILGQGPELLVQFQDESVVDDSQLPKDRFSAERLKGVDSTLKIQPAELGDSAMYLCASSLRGQTQYFGPGTRLTVL.

The chain carries TRBV20-1 and TRBJ1-4, with 8 bases identical to TRBD1. This CDR3 contains 13 residues. V lost 5 bases, J lost 7 bases, and 6 bases stayed unmatched. The germline V gene encodes CDR1 DFQATT and CDR2 SNEGSKA (reference sequence). In nucleotides, the CDR3 is TGCAGTGCTCCTTCCCAGGGGGCTGAAAAACTGTTTTTT. This encodes CSAPSQGAEKLFF.

This chain uses TRBV29-1 with TRBJ1-1; TRBD1 is a possible D gene (5 bases). Germline-derived CDR1 and CDR2 are SQVTM and ANQGSEA. V was trimmed by 4 bases and J by 4 bases, leaving 10 bases between them. The CDR3 is 12 amino acids. CDR3 coding DNA: TGCAGCGTTGTCGGGGGTGGCACTGAAGCTTTCTTT. Protein: CSVVGGGTEAFF.

In this sample, this clonotype turned up a few times. The rearrangement uses TRBV11-1 and TRBJ2-5; D remains ambiguous. CDR1 is SGHAT, CDR2 FQDESV, per germline (reference sequence). Trimming pared 2 bases from V and 3 bases from J, leaving 25 bases between. This CDR3 spans 19 amino acids. In DNA form, the CDR3 reads TGTGCCAGCAGCTTATCCCTACAATATGGGAAGCTAACTAAAGAGACCCAGTACTTC. Residues: CASSLSLQYGKLTKETQYF. The entire variable domain, with the rest obtained from reference TRBV11-1 and TRBJ2-5, is as follows: EAEVAQSPRYKITEKSQAVAFWCDPISGHATLYWYRQILGQGPELLVQFQDESVVDDSQLPKDRFSAERLKGVDSTLKIQPAELGDSAMYLCASSLSLQYGKLTKETQYFGPGTRLLVL.

The V and J genes are TRBV12-3 or TRBV12-4 and TRBJ2-7; 11 bases are shared with TRBD2. Unmatched junction bases numbered 4, after V lost 1 base and J lost 2 bases. CDR3 size: 16 residues. CDR3 bases: TGTGCCAGCAGTTTAGTTGGGACTAGCGGTACCTACGAGCAGTACTTC. Protein: CASSLVGTSGTYEQYF.

This rearrangement joins TRBV20-1 to TRBJ2-2; 11 bases fit TRBD2. The CDR3 has 16 amino acids. Per germline, CDR1 DFQATT and CDR2 SNEGSKA (reference sequence). V lost 6 bases and J lost 1; bases outside the gene matches: 7. The CDR3: CSARPSGRLNTGELFF. In DNA form, the CDR3 reads TGCAGTGCCAGGCCTAGCGGGAGGTTGAACACCGGGGAGCTGTTTTTT.

This clonotype was picked up a small number of times. CDR3 in DNA: TGTGCCAGCAGCTTCATGGGACAGCTCAGGGGGACTGAAGCTTTCTTT. Amino acids: CASSFMGQLRGTEAFF. The chain couples TRBV7-6 to TRBJ1-1, with 7 bases identical to TRBD1. This CDR3 has 16 amino acids. V lost 3 bases, J lost 5 bases, and 12 bases stayed unmatched. CDR1 is SGHVS and CDR2 is FNYEAQ in the germline V gene.

This clonotype occurred a few times. This rearrangement joins TRBV5-1 to TRBJ2-1; 7 bases align to TRBD1. The J segment lost 2 bases and the V segment lost 2 bases, leaving 4 bases of the junction unmatched. Germline assignment: CDR1 SGHRS and CDR2 YFSETQ. The CDR3 totals 15 residues. The DNA for the CDR3 is TGCGCCAGCAGCTTAATGCAGGGGGCCTACAATGAGCAGTTCTTC. Encoded protein: CASSLMQGAYNEQFF.

This clonotype was seen a few times. The chain combines TRBV5-1 with TRBJ1-3; 7 bases are shared with TRBD1. Looked up from germline, CDR1 is SGHRS and CDR2 is YFSETQ. This CDR3 region has 15 residues. Trimming cost V 2 bases and J 1 base; bases outside gene matches: 3. The CDR3 here is CASSLSTGSGNTIYF. The DNA of the CDR3 is TGCGCCAGCAGCTTATCGACAGGGTCTGGAAACACCATATATTTT. The full variable domain, in which reference TRBV5-1 and TRBJ1-3 provide the parts outside the CDR3, is KAGVTQTPRYLIKTRGQQVTLSCSPISGHRSVSWYQQTPGQGLQFLFEYFSETQRNKGNFPGRFSGRQFSNSRSEMNVSTLELGDSALYLCASSLSTGSGNTIYFGEGSWLTVV.

V and J are TRBV25-1 and TRBJ1-1; D is perhaps TRBD1 (5 bases). Germline CDR1 is MGHDK and CDR2 is SYGVNS. V was shortened by 3 bases and J by 1 base, with 9 bases between the two germline ends. CDR3 size: 14 residues. CDR3 bases: TGTGCCAGCAGTGACGGGGGATGGAACACTGAAGCTTTCTTT. As protein: CASSDGGWNTEAFF.

The sample holds a few counts of this clonotype. V is TRBV6-4 and J is TRBJ1-2, with 8 bases aligning to TRBD1. The junction had 7 bases not matched to a gene; V was cut back by 2 bases and J by 5 bases. CDR1 is MRHNA, CDR2 SNTAGT, per germline. The CDR3 is 15 residues long. CDR3 sequence (DNA): TGTGCCAGCAGTGACGCCCCCGGACAGGGATATGGCTACACCTTC. Amino acids: CASSDAPGQGYGYTF.

This clonotype was detected a few times. The CDR3 protein is CASSSTISYEQYF. Written as DNA, the CDR3 is TGTGCCAGCAGTTCCACCATCTCCTACGAGCAGTACTTC. This chain uses TRBV12-3 or TRBV12-4 with TRBJ2-7; D is unclear. The CDR3 length is 13 residues. V was trimmed by 4 bases and J by 0 bases, leaving 7 bases between them.

This rearrangement joins TRBV5-1 to TRBJ2-2; 9 nucleotides align to TRBD1. This CDR3 is 16 amino acids long. CDR1 and CDR2 from the germline V gene are SGHRS and YFSETQ. V dropped 4 bases and J dropped 2; count of bases not matched to a gene: 6. The CDR3 loop reads CASSSGQGLNTGELFF. The CDR3 nucleotides read TGCGCCAGCAGCAGCGGACAGGGGCTAAACACCGGGGAGCTGTTTTTT.

The chain carries TRBV20-1 and TRBJ2-6, with 7 bases aligning to TRBD1. After removal of 1 base from V and 1 base from J, the junction contained 10 bases not matched to a gene. The CDR3 loop spans 18 amino acids. Germline V gene sequence: CDR1 DFQATT, CDR2 SNEGSKA (reference sequence). The CDR3 region has the DNA TGCAGTGCTAGAGCCCCGGGACAGTCTCCATCTGGGGCCAACGTCCTGACTTTC. This translates into CSARAPGQSPSGANVLTF.

V and J are TRBV5-1 and TRBJ1-2; unclear D gene. Trimming stripped 0 bases from V and 2 bases from J, with 8 bases between. CDR1 SGHRS and CDR2 YFSETQ come from the germline V gene. The CDR3 has 14 amino acids. CDR3 sequence (DNA): TGCGCCAGCAGCTTGGAATTCAGCAACTATGGCTACACCTTC. It yields the protein CASSLEFSNYGYTF. The complete variable domain, with remaining parts taken from reference TRBV5-1 and TRBJ1-2, reads KAGVTQTPRYLIKTRGQQVTLSCSPISGHRSVSWYQQTPGQGLQFLFEYFSETQRNKGNFPGRFSGRQFSNSRSEMNVSTLELGDSALYLCASSLEFSNYGYTFGSGTRLTVV.

The chain couples TRBV5-1 to TRBJ2-4; D call uncertain. Germline CDR1 is SGHRS and CDR2 is YFSETQ. The ends were cut back, 0 bases at V and 8 bases at J, with 9 bases in the middle. This CDR3 has 13 residues. The CDR3 region has the DNA TGCGCCAGCAGCTTGGCGGCAGGAGACATTCAGTACTTC. Translation: CASSLAAGDIQYF. Looking up the rest from reference TRBV5-1 and TRBJ2-4 gives the full variable domain: KAGVTQTPRYLIKTRGQQVTLSCSPISGHRSVSWYQQTPGQGLQFLFEYFSETQRNKGNFPGRFSGRQFSNSRSEMNVSTLELGDSALYLCASSLAAGDIQYFGAGTRLSVL.

This clonotype showed up just a few times. V and J are TRBV5-1 and TRBJ2-7; 9 bases agree with TRBD2. After removal of 0 bases from V and 2 bases from J, the junction contained 6 bases not matched to a gene. CDR3 length: 16 residues. The germline V gene has CDR1 SGHRS and CDR2 YFSETQ. In DNA, the CDR3 is TGCGCCAGCAGCTTGGATCGGGCTAGCGGGGCCTACGAGCAGTACTTC. Protein product: CASSLDRASGAYEQYF.

This chain connects TRBV20-1 to TRBJ2-1; TRBD2 matches 14 bases. CDR1 and CDR2 from the germline V gene are DFQATT and SNEGSKA (reference sequence). After removal of 6 bases from V and 10 bases from J, the junction contained 14 bases not matched to a gene. CDR3 length equals 16 residues. CDR3 region: CSAPRGGLAGVNEQFF. The CDR3 DNA reads as TGCAGTGCCCCGAGGGGGGGACTAGCGGGAGTAAACGAGCAGTTCTTC.

The rearrangement uses TRBV27 and TRBJ1-2, with TRBD1 identical over 12 bases. CDR1 MNHEY and CDR2 SMNVEV come from the germline V gene (reference sequence). V shed 6 bases and J 8 bases; nucleotides not matched to a gene: 4. This CDR3 contains 13 residues. CDR3 sequence reads: CASRGTGGAGYTF. CDR3 DNA: TGTGCCAGCAGAGGGACAGGGGGCGCCGGCTACACCTTC.

V usage is TRBV7-9 and J usage is TRBJ1-1; D is ambiguous. The germline CDR1 and CDR2 sequences are SEHNR and FQNEAQ (reference sequence). V was shortened by 5 bases and J by 4 bases, with 14 bases between the two germline ends. This CDR3 is 14 amino acids long. CDR3 sequence: CASSPRTDSTEAFF. CDR3 sequence (DNA): TGTGCCAGCAGCCCCCGGACGGATTCCACTGAAGCTTTCTTT.

The chain is built from TRBV5-1 and TRBJ1-2; 11 positions match TRBD1. Germline CDR1 and CDR2: SGHRS and YFSETQ. The CDR3 loop spans 16 amino acids. J gave up 8 bases and V 3 bases, and 12 bases lay outside the gene matches. The CDR3 spells CASSSGDRGTFGGYTF. CDR3 DNA: TGCGCCAGCAGCTCCGGGGACAGGGGGACCTTTGGAGGCTACACCTTC.

This chain joins TRBV7-2 and TRBJ1-2; 8 bases fit TRBD1. CDR3 length: 13 residues. The V and J ends lost 5 bases and 5 bases, in that order; junction bases with no gene match: 4. Germline values: CDR1 SGHTA, CDR2 FQGNSA. CDR3: CASSQGAMYGYTF. The DNA for the CDR3 is TGTGCCAGCAGCCAGGGGGCTATGTATGGCTACACCTTC.

In its sample, this clonotype was seen many times. CDR3 coding DNA: TGCAGTGCCGGACTAGCGGGGGCCCGCTCCTACGAGCAGTACTTC. The encoded protein is CSAGLAGARSYEQYF. V gene TRBV20-1 combines with J gene TRBJ2-7; 13 nucleotides match TRBD2. The CDR3 extends over 15 amino acids. The germline CDR1 and CDR2 sequences are DFQATT and SNEGSKA (reference sequence). V was clipped by 6 bases and J by 0 bases; unmatched bases: 5.

The chain carries TRBV10-3 and TRBJ2-2, with 12 bases fitting TRBD2. The V gene's germline CDR1 is ENHRY and CDR2 SYGVKD. The length of the CDR3 is 18 residues. Germline trimming cut 0 bases from V and 3 bases from J; bases unmatched to any gene: 5. This chain's CDR3 is CAISESFRLAGDTGELFF. Here the CDR3 DNA reads TGTGCCATCAGTGAGTCGTTTCGACTAGCGGGAGACACCGGGGAGCTGTTTTTT.

This clonotype was recorded a few times. The chain is built from TRBV20-1 and TRBJ2-2; perhaps TRBD2 as D (6 bases). Germline V CDR1 and CDR2: DFQATT, SNEGSKA (reference sequence). The CDR3 spans 15 residues. The V end lost 3 bases, the J end lost 0 bases, and 11 bases lay between the germline ends. The CDR3 reads CSASNQRANTGELFF. CDR3 nucleotides: TGCAGTGCTAGTAATCAGCGGGCGAACACCGGGGAGCTGTTTTTT.

This clonotype was seen a few times. The chain has TRBV5-5 and TRBJ1-1; TRBD1 is a possible D gene (6 bases). The germline CDR1 and CDR2 sequences are SGHKS and YYEKEE (reference sequence). The germline V and J ends were trimmed by 4 bases and 0 bases, with 13 bases remaining between them. The length of the CDR3 is 15 residues. This CDR3 reads CASSKDRTLNTEAFF. Here the CDR3 DNA reads TGTGCCAGCAGCAAAGACAGGACCTTGAACACTGAAGCTTTCTTT.

This clonotype has only a few counts. The rearrangement joins TRBV4-1 to TRBJ2-1; 8 bases line up with TRBD2. CDR1 MGHRA and CDR2 YSYEKL come from the germline V gene. This CDR3 comprises 17 residues. V dropped 3 bases and J dropped 0; count of bases not matched to a gene: 7. The CDR3: CASSHGRGGSSYNEQFF. CDR3 nucleotides: TGCGCCAGCAGCCATGGGCGCGGGGGGAGCTCCTACAATGAGCAGTTCTTC.

This clonotype was counted at least ten times. This chain joins TRBV11-2 and TRBJ1-6, with 7 bases that match TRBD1. Germline V gene data show CDR1 as SGHAT and CDR2 as FQNNGV. This CDR3 spans 15 amino acids. The V gene end was trimmed by 0 bases and the J gene end by 9 bases; junction bases not matched to a gene: 5. CDR3 sequence (DNA): TGTGCCAGCAGCTTAGAGCGACAGGGTAGTTCACCCCTCCACTTT. Its translation is CASSLERQGSSPLHF.

J is TRBJ1-1 and V is TRBV5-1; D gene uncertain. Germline CDR1 is SGHRS and CDR2 is YFSETQ. Trimming removed 5 bases from V and 0 bases from J, with 11 bases in between. The CDR3 runs 14 residues. The CDR3 sequence is CASRVGRMNTEAFF. In DNA form, the CDR3 reads TGCGCCAGCAGGGTAGGGAGGATGAACACTGAAGCTTTCTTT.

This clonotype appeared a few times. The V gene is TRBV5-1, the J gene TRBJ2-7, with D hard to call. The germline V and J ends were trimmed by 0 bases and 2 bases, with 12 bases remaining between them. The germline CDR1 and CDR2 sequences are SGHRS and YFSETQ. This CDR3 region has 15 residues. CDR3 bases: TGCGCCAGCAGCTTGGTTCAGCCGGTGGCCTACGAGCAGTACTTC. Encoded protein: CASSLVQPVAYEQYF.

This clonotype has more than one count but fewer than ten. This chain uses TRBV12-3 or TRBV12-4 with TRBJ2-3, with 8 bases identical to TRBD2. J lost 4 bases, V lost 6 bases, and 15 bases had no gene match. The CDR3 is 17 amino acids. CDR3 bases: TGTGCCAGCAGCCGAGGGTCTTCGGGGGGGGGCCCAGATACGCAGTATTTT. Its protein product is CASSRGSSGGGPDTQYF.